This T cell receptor beta chain appears in the sequencing data of a study of technical replicates of blood from several donors. Germline lookup yields CDR1 MNHNS and CDR2 SASEGT. The CDR3 is 15 amino acids. The germline V and J ends were trimmed by 7 bases and 0 bases, with 12 bases remaining between them. Profiling relied on immunoSEQ multiplex PCR, and the TCRdb table lists in-frame clones only, not all of them. Here the sample spans about 83,000 clones, around 94% being singletons. What was sequenced was T cells isolated from PBMCs. The chain links TRBV6-1 to TRBJ1-4; tentative D call: TRBD1 (5 bases). The clonotype originates from a human donor in good health. The CDR3 DNA sequence: TGTGCCAGCAAGGGGCGGGAGGCAACTAATGAAAAACTGTTTTTT. The encoded protein is CASKGREATNEKLFF.